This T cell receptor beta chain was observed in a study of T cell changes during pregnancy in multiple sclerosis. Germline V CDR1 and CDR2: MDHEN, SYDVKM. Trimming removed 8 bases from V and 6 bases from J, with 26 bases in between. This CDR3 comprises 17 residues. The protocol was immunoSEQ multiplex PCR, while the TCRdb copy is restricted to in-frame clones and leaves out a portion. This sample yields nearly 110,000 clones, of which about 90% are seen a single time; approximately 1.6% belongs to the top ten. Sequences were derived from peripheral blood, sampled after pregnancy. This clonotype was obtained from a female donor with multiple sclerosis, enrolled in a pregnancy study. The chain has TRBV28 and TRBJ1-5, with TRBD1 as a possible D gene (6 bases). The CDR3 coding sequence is TGTGCCAGCGGCTTAGGTGGTGTTTGGGGGGGCCGTCAGCCCCAGCATTTT. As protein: CASGLGGVWGGRQPQHF.